This TCR beta chain was profiled in a study of blood T cell repertoires in COVID-19. About the research overall: The samples span acute and convalescent COVID-19 from the United States, Italy and Spain. T cells, B-cell-depleted T cells, or PBMCs provided the cDNA or gDNA that served as material.

J lost 1 base, V lost 5 bases, and 5 bases had no gene match. Germline CDR1 and CDR2: SGHVS and FNYEAQ. CDR3 size: 15 residues. Original methodology: Amplifying reference gene primers gave estimates of nucleated cell counts. Using immunoSEQ multiplex PCR, the repertoire was profiled, and TCRdb retains in-frame clones only, with some absent. The V and J calls and clone size are taken from that table; D and trimming were inferred from the DNA. The table has around 97,000 clones, around nine tenths seen once. The sequence derives from a human donor in a cohort sampled during active COVID-19. The sample was peripheral blood. V and J are TRBV7-6 and TRBJ2-3; 8 nucleotides agree with TRBD2. CDR3 coding DNA: TGTGCCAGCAGCCCGGGGGGGCCGCGCACAGATACGCAGTATTTT. Its translation: CASSPGGPRTDTQYF.